The sequence of this T cell receptor beta chain was determined in a study of OX40 agonist ivuxolimab in advanced cancers. Study-level background: Partial responses were achieved by three patients, one with hepatocellular carcinoma and two with cutaneous melanoma.

The CDR3 is 14 amino acids. Germline lookup yields CDR1 KGHSH and CDR2 LQKENI. V was clipped by 3 bases and J by 1 base, with 7 bases between them. This clone showed up just a few times. Here immunoSEQ multiplex PCR was the method, and the copy in TCRdb shows in-frame clones only, minus some. The sample carries 25,000 to 35,000 clones, around nine tenths recorded once. This clonotype originated in an adult with an advanced solid tumor such as melanoma, head and neck, liver or kidney cancer. The rearrangement links TRBV18 to TRBJ1-5, with D unresolved. The sample was CD4+ or CD8+ T cells sorted from blood, taken in a trial of the OX40 agonist ivuxolimab. The CDR3 DNA is TGTGCCAGCTCACCCGTGGCGAGCAATCAGCCCCAGCATTTT. This gives the protein CASSPVASNQPQHF.